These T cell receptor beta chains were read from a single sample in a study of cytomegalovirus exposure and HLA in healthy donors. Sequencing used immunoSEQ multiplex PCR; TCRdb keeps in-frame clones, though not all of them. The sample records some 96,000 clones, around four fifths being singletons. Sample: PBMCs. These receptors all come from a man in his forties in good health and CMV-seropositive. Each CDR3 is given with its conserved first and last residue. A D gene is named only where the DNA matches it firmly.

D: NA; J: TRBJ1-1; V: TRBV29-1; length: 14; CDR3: CSVSTGGVNTEAFF
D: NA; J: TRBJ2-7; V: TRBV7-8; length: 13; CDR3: CASKHRPAYEQYF
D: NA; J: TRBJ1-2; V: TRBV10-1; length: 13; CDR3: CASSSQVNYGYTF
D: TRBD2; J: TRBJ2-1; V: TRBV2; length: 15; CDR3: CASRVLREGRDEQFF
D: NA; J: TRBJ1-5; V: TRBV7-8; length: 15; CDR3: CASSLEGRSNQPQHF
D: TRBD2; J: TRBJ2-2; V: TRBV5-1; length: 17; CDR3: CASSLTGTSGGSGELFF
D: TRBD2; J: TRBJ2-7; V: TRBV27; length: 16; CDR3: CASSLSLTSATYEQYF
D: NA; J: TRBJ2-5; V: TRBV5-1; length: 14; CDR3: CASNQGRSQETQYF
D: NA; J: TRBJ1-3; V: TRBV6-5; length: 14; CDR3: CASSYSSSGNTIYF
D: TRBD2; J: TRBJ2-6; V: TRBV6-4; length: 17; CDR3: CASSDGLAGVGANVLTF
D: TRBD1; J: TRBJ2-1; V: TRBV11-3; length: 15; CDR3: CASSQDRALGGEQFF
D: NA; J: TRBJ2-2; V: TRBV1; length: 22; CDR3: CTSSPSAHCGLAGGRRTGELFF
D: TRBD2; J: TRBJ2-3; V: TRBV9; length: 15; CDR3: CASSDLTSSTDTQYF
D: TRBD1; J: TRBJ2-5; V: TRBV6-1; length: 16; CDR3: CASSVLGQGEGETQYF
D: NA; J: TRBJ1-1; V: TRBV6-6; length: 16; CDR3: CASSSIGPAADTEAFF
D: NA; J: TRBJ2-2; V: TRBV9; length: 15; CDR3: CASSARGWNTGELFF
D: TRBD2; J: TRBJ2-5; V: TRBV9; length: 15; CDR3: CASSVDGGGGETQYF
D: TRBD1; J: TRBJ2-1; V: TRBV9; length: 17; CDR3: CASSVARGQGIDNEQFF
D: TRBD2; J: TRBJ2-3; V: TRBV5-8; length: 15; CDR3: CASSFSGGTTDTQYF
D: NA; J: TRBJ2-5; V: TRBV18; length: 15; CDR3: CASSPVPGFQETQYF
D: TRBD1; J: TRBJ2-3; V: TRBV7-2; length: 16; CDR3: CASSPSTGVIGDTQYF
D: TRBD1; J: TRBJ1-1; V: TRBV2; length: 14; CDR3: CASRETGGFTEAFF
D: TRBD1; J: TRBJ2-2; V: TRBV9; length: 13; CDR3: CASSGQGAGELFF
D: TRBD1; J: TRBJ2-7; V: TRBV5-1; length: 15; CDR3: CASSLGAGTGYEQYF
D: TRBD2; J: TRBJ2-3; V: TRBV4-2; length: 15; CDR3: CASSPGGGYTDTQYF
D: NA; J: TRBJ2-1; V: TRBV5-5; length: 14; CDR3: CASSLGDRYNEQFF
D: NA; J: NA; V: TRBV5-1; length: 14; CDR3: CASRGDSSSYEQYF
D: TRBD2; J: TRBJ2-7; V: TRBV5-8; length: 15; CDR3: CASSLVLAGDYEQYF
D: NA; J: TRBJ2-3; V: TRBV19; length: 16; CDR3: CASSGALGGGGDTQYF
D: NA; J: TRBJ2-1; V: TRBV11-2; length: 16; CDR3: CASSLASGFSHNEQFF
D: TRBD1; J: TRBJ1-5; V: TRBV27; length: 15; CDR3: CASSLSTGGGQPQHF
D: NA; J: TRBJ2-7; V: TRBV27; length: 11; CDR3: CASSFRGEQYF
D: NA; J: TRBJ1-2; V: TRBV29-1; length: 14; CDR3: CSIQPRGTNYGYTF
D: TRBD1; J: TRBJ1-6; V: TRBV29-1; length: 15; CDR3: CSARDSTGGDSPLHF
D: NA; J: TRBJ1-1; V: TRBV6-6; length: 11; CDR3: CASSYRYEAFF